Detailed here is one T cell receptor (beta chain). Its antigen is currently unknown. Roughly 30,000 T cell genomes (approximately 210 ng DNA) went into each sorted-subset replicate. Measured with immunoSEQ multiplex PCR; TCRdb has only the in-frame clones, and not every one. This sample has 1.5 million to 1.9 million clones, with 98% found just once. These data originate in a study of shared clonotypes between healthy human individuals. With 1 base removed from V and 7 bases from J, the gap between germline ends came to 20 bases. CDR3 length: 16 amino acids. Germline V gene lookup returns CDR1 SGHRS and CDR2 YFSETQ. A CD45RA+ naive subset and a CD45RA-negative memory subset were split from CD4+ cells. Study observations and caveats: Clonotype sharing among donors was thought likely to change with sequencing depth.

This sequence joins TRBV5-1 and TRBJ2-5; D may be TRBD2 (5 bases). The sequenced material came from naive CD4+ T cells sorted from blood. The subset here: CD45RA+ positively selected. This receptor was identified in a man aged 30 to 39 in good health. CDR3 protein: CASSLSLLASSGTQYF. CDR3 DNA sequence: TGCGCCAGCAGCTTGTCCCTCCTGGCTAGCTCAGGGACCCAGTACTTC.